What follows are 19 T cell receptor beta chains derived from one specimen sequenced in a study of blood T cell repertoires in COVID-19. Clones were sequenced by immunoSEQ multiplex PCR, and TCRdb holds only the in-frame ones, with some missing. The sample lists just over 150,000 clones; approximately 92% were seen once. Specimen: peripheral blood. The receptors stem from a woman between 45 and 65 years old with acute or convalescent COVID-19.

This chain uses TRBV4-2 with TRBJ2-2; 11 nucleotides match TRBD2. There are 18 residues in the CDR3. Germline CDR1 and CDR2: LGHNA and YNFKEQ. V trimming: 0 bases; J trimming: 1 base; junction bases outside the gene matches: 4. The CDR3, as DNA: TGTGCCAGCAGCCAAGAACCCCTAGCGGGGGGGAACACCGGGGAGCTGTTTTTT. It yields the protein CASSQEPLAGGNTGELFF.

The chain recombines TRBV7-2 with TRBJ2-7; TRBD2 aligns across 10 bases. The CDR3 loop spans 16 amino acids. V trimming: 1 base; J trimming: 4 bases; junction bases outside the gene matches: 7. From germline, CDR1 is SGHTA and CDR2 FQGNSA. The CDR3, as DNA: TGTGCCAGCAGCTTAGGGCTAGCGGGAGAGGTATACGAGCAGTACTTC. Its translation: CASSLGLAGEVYEQYF.

The chain carries TRBV3-1 (or the pseudogene TRBV3-2) and TRBJ2-7; 8 nucleotides line up with TRBD2. Per germline, CDR1 LGHDT and CDR2 YNNKEL (reference sequence). This CDR3 region has 16 residues. With 4 bases clipped from V and 2 bases from J, the junction kept 10 bases outside the gene matches. The CDR3 DNA reads as TGTGCCAGCAGCCCCTACCTCCGGCGGGGGGCCTACGAGCAGTACTTC. Its translation is CASSPYLRRGAYEQYF.

This chain connects TRBV30 to TRBJ2-3; TRBD2 matches 9 bases. This CDR3 is 16 amino acids long. In germline, CDR1 is GTSNPN, CDR2 SVGIG (reference sequence). The V gene end was trimmed by 1 base and the J gene end by 0 bases; junction bases not matched to a gene: 5. The CDR3 here is CAWSGVSGSSTDTQYF. For the CDR3, the DNA is TGTGCCTGGAGTGGAGTTAGCGGGAGCAGCACAGATACGCAGTATTTT.

The chain is built from TRBV24-1 and TRBJ1-4; 7 bases match TRBD1. The trim removed 2 bases at V and 10 bases at J, leaving 3 bases unmatched. Germline V lookup: CDR1 KGHDR, CDR2 SFDVKD. The CDR3 contains 13 residues. CDR3 sequence: CATSDWQGGKLFF. Here the CDR3 DNA reads TGTGCCACCAGTGATTGGCAGGGGGGAAAACTGTTTTTT.

The chain is built from TRBV9 and TRBJ2-2; the D gene is possibly TRBD1 (5 bases). This CDR3 comprises 12 residues. V shed 5 bases and J shed 7 bases, with 9 bases lying between them. CDR1 SGDLS and CDR2 YYNGEE come from the germline V gene. The CDR3 sequence: CASRGQDGELFF. The CDR3 DNA reads TGTGCCAGCAGGGGGCAGGACGGGGAGCTGTTTTTT.

CDR3 sequence reads: CASSQSRKGATHPDTEAFF. The CDR3, as DNA: TGCGCCAGCAGTCAATCGAGGAAAGGGGCCACACACCCGGACACTGAAGCTTTCTTT. The chain has TRBV23-1 and TRBJ1-1; TRBD1 is a possible D gene (5 bases). TRBV23-1 is noted as an ORF with a role that remains uncertain. V was trimmed by 0 bases and J by 3 bases, leaving 23 bases between them. The length of the CDR3 is 19 residues.

In the case of this clone: The sample contains more than one DNA sequence encoding this CDR3. The genes are TRBV6-5 and TRBJ1-5, with a tentative D call TRBD1 (6 bases). This CDR3 has 15 residues. Looked up from germline, CDR1 is MNHEY and CDR2 is SVGAGI. V was cut by 5 bases and J by 0 bases, with 11 bases left in between. The CDR3 reads CASSLQGNSNQPQHF. Written as DNA, the CDR3 is TGTGCCAGCAGTCTACAGGGAAATAGCAATCAGCCCCAGCATTTT.

The chain has TRBV2 and TRBJ2-5; 8 nucleotides align to TRBD2. The V segment lost 2 bases and the J segment 7 bases; nucleotides outside the gene matches: 15. The CDR3 consists of 17 residues. The germline V gene has CDR1 SNHLY and CDR2 FYNNEI. The CDR3 loop reads CASSENVGLGVGGTQYF. DNA of the CDR3: TGTGCCAGCAGTGAAAATGTGGGACTAGGGGTGGGCGGGACCCAGTACTTC.

The CDR3 loop reads CASSINLVNTGELFF. DNA for the CDR3: TGTGCCAGCAGCATTAATCTAGTGAACACCGGGGAGCTGTTTTTT. This chain connects TRBV27 to TRBJ2-2, with no clear D. This CDR3 has 15 amino acids. Germline V gene sequence: CDR1 MNHEY, CDR2 SMNVEV (reference sequence). V was cut by 6 bases and J by 1 base, with 12 bases left in between.

The chain employs TRBV7-9 and TRBJ2-5; possible D gene TRBD2, 6 bases. The CDR3 loop spans 15 amino acids. Germline loops: CDR1 SEHNR, CDR2 FQNEAQ (reference sequence). Trimming took off 5 bases at V and 5 bases at J, with 18 bases between the two ends. CDR3: CASSRNRAGWETQYF. The CDR3 DNA is TGTGCCAGCAGCCGGAACCGGGCGGGATGGGAGACCCAGTACTTC.

The chain uses TRBV4-1 and TRBJ1-5; 7 bases are shared with TRBD1. CDR3 size: 20 residues. Germline V gene lookup returns CDR1 MGHRA and CDR2 YSYEKL. V shed 0 bases, J shed 0 bases, and the junction held 14 bases outside the gene matches. Written as DNA, the CDR3 is TGCGCCAGCAGCCAAGATTTCGGAGGCAGGGGGTTTTATAGCAATCAGCCCCAGCATTTT. Translating gives CASSQDFGGRGFYSNQPQHF.

The chain combines TRBV7-9 with TRBJ1-2; D is unclear. With 4 bases removed from V and 4 bases from J, the gap between germline ends came to 13 bases. The germline V gene encodes CDR1 SEHNR and CDR2 FQNEAQ (reference sequence). CDR3 length equals 14 residues. CDR3 sequence: CASSSGGLGYGYTF. The CDR3, as DNA: TGTGCCAGCAGCTCGGGCGGGCTGGGCTATGGCTACACCTTC.

The chain carries TRBV11-2 and TRBJ1-6; maybe TRBD1 (6 bases). This CDR3 region has 16 residues. Per the germline V gene, CDR1 is SGHAT and CDR2 is FQNNGV. V was trimmed by 2 bases and J by 0 bases, leaving 8 bases between them. In DNA form, the CDR3 reads TGTGCCAGCAGCTTAACAGGGAGCTCCTATAATTCACCCCTCCACTTT. It encodes CASSLTGSSYNSPLHF.

The chain employs TRBV6-5 and TRBJ1-3; D unclear. This CDR3 is 12 amino acids long. Germline V gene lookup returns CDR1 MNHEY and CDR2 SVGAGI. Trimming took 7 bases from V and 0 from J, leaving 4 bases between them. CDR3 nucleotide sequence: TGTGCCAGCATCAGCTCTGGAAACACCATATATTTT. Its protein product is CASISSGNTIYF.

This chain connects TRBV7-3 to TRBJ1-2; D not certain. V was trimmed by 5 bases and J by 6 bases, leaving 13 bases between them. Germline V gene sequence: CDR1 SGHTA, CDR2 FQGTGA. The CDR3 is 13 residues long. The CDR3 spells CASSQSGEDGYTF. CDR3 bases: TGTGCCAGCAGCCAAAGCGGGGAGGATGGCTACACCTTC.

The chain uses TRBV5-1 and TRBJ1-2; no firm D call. The CDR3 sequence is 16 residues long. Germline V gives CDR1 SGHRS, CDR2 YFSETQ. The V and J ends lost 5 bases and 5 bases respectively, with 22 bases between them. The CDR3 bases are TGCGCCAGCAGTCCAGAAGGGATCCCCCGGGAATATGGCTACACCTTC. This translates into CASSPEGIPREYGYTF.

This chain joins TRBV28 and TRBJ1-2; tentatively, D is TRBD1 (5 bases). CDR1 is MDHEN, CDR2 SYDVKM, per germline. V lost 3 bases, J lost 9 bases, and 11 bases lay in between. The CDR3 runs to 12 residues. The CDR3 DNA reads as TGTGCCAGCAGTTTCAGGGAAAGAAGCTACACCTTC. Translating gives CASSFRERSYTF.

The CDR3 coding sequence is TGTGCCAGCAGCGAGGAGTCCTACAATGAGCAGTTCTTC. This codes for CASSEESYNEQFF. The chain is built from TRBV5-4 and TRBJ2-1; D is undetermined. Deletions cut 4 bases from V and 1 base from J, with 6 bases between. The CDR3 runs to 13 residues. The germline V gene has CDR1 SGHNT and CDR2 YYREEE (reference sequence).